Sequencing of this TCR beta chain was carried out in a study of spatial heterogeneity in lung cancer. Time point of the sample: blood at routine non-recurrence follow-up after resection. Unsorted whole RNA from tumor, nontumor lung or frozen PBMC underwent sequencing. V shed 5 bases and J 7 bases; nucleotides not matched to a gene: 3. Germline CDR1 and CDR2: DFQATT and SNEGSKA (reference sequence). There are 12 residues in the CDR3. In the library, each TCR cDNA molecule bore its own unique molecular identifier. TCRdb analysed the 5' RACE reads with MiXCR anew, one entry per CDR3 protein. Of about 120,000 distinct CDR3 sequences listed, 10% to 12% are singletons.

The chain recombines TRBV20-1 with TRBJ1-1, with TRBD1 matching 11 bases. This sequence originates from a female donor with early-stage non-small cell lung cancer. The source material was PBMCs, sampled at follow-up. The CDR3 DNA follows: TGCAGTGCTCGGGACAGGGGGAGTGAAGCTTTCTTT. Its protein is CSARDRGSEAFF.